The following is a TCR beta chain sequence with its context. What this receptor recognizes is not known. No base qualities exist here, and no much larger clone lies one base off it. The TCRbeta CDR3 regions were amplified in a multiplexed two-step PCR with Vbeta-specific forward primers and Jbeta-specific reverse primers. TCRbeta libraries were sequenced on an Illumina instrument through the immunoSEQ service. The paper's data handling went like this. V, D and J genes were assigned using IMGT annotation, and counts were corrected for multiplex PCR bias using synthetic CDR3 analogues. In the immunoSEQ Analyzer, repertoire clonality was calculated as one minus normalized Shannon entropy. Clonal expansion was defined by Fisher's exact test with Benjamini-Hochberg false discovery rate control, using two-tailed P<0.01. Imported from immuneACCESS, the table was reduced by TCRdb to in-frame sequences with V and J called. These copies leave out some clones; in studies compared against another copy, an unresolved V gene accounts for under half, and the cause of the remainder is not known. D and trimming were read from the DNA, whereas the V and J calls and clone size are those reported in that table. The sample table lists approximately 35,000 clones, approximately 91% of them with a count of one. The ten largest clones take up approximately 0.059% of the sample.

This sample is part of a study of regulatory dendritic cells for organ transplantation (TCRdb year 2017). With regard to the full study: Before and after allostimulation with regulatory or mature dendritic cells, TCRbeta repertoires were sequenced from sorted naive and memory CD4+ and CD8+ T cells.

The paper as a whole reports these results and caveats: The repertoires of naive CD4+ and CD8+ T cells were highly diverse, while memory cell repertoires were less diverse, with memory CD8+ cells being the most oligoclonal. Allostimulation expanded memory CD8+ clones in both subjects, but regulatory dendritic cells appeared to induce more limited expansion than mature dendritic cells. Among the resting subsets, the most alloreactive TCR clonotypes were found in memory CD8+ T cells. Only a couple of subjects were sequenced, and considerable between-individual heterogeneity in the alloreactive memory CD8+ T cell pool was noted by the authors.

FACS was used to sort CD4+ or CD8+ cells into naive T cells (CD45RA+) and memory T cells (CD45RO+). The T cells used for TCR sequencing were obtained from a couple of healthy control subjects. For the mixed lymphocyte reactions, sorted T cell subsets left unstimulated acted as baseline controls. Genomic DNA was extracted with the Qiagen DNeasy Blood & Tissue Kit. Looking up the germline V gene yields CDR1 MGHRA and CDR2 YSYEKL. V and J lose 1 base and 1 base, and a span of 11 bases separates them. The CDR3 measures 15 amino acids from cysteine to phenylalanine. Only the CDR3 portion is preserved as DNA: 45 bases, with reading frame beginning at the first base.

The chain uses TRBV4-1 and TRBJ2-7; no D gene is confidently identified. The sequence derives from a human donor in good health. Specimen: naive CD4+ T cells from blood. Per the publication, the cell subset or site label means: CD45RA+ naive T cells. The base sequence is TGCGCCAGCAGCCAAGGTTGGTCAAGGTCCTACGAGCAGTACTTC. Translated, it gives CASSQGWSRSYEQYF.